This is a list of T cell receptor beta chains from one sample in a study of T cells in localized non-small cell lung cancer. The data were produced by immunoSEQ multiplex PCR, yet TCRdb's version contains in-frame clones alone and is incomplete. The table has roughly 29,000 clones, roughly four fifths seen once. The sample consisted of peripheral blood mononuclear cells, taken before any cancer treatment. These receptor sequences come from a man aged 35-75 years with stage III lung adenocarcinoma. The CDR3 runs from the conserved cysteine through the conserved F or W. A D gene is named only where the DNA matches it firmly. Clone size appears in some rows only: once, few, many, or a class for an expanded clone.

CDR3 DNA: TGCGCCAGCAGCTTTTCGGGACAGACATCTCTAGACTATGGCTACACCTTC; CDR3 protein: CASSFSGQTSLDYGYTF; V gene: TRBV5-1; D gene: TRBD1; clone size: -; J gene: TRBJ1-2
CDR3 DNA: TGCAGCGCTAAAGCAGGGTTAGGCACCGGGGAGCTGTTTTTT; CDR3 protein: CSAKAGLGTGELFF; V gene: TRBV29-1; D gene: -; clone size: -; J gene: TRBJ2-2
CDR3 DNA: TGTGCCAGCAGCCCACTATACAGGGGCGAGCAGTACTTC; CDR3 protein: CASSPLYRGEQYF; V gene: TRBV14; D gene: TRBD1; clone size: -; J gene: TRBJ2-7
CDR3 DNA: TGCGCCAGCAGCTTGGGACAGGGAGGCAATCAGCCCCAGCATTTT; CDR3 protein: CASSLGQGGNQPQHF; V gene: TRBV5-1; D gene: TRBD1; clone size: few; J gene: TRBJ1-5
CDR3 DNA: TGTGCCAGCAGATTCGGGACAGACTACAATGAGCAGTTCTTC; CDR3 protein: CASRFGTDYNEQFF; V gene: TRBV6-5; D gene: TRBD1; clone size: -; J gene: TRBJ2-1
CDR3 DNA: TGTGCCAGCAGTTACAAACGGGGCACCGGGGAGCTGTTTTTT; CDR3 protein: CASSYKRGTGELFF; V gene: TRBV6-6; D gene: -; clone size: -; J gene: TRBJ2-2
CDR3 DNA: TGCGCCAGCACCACGACGGGACTACTCACAGATACGCAGTATTTT; CDR3 protein: CASTTTGLLTDTQYF; V gene: TRBV10-1; D gene: TRBD2; clone size: -; J gene: TRBJ2-3
CDR3 DNA: TGTGCCAGCAGCTTTGAAGCTTTCTTT; CDR3 protein: CASSFEAFF; V gene: TRBV5-6; D gene: -; clone size: -; J gene: TRBJ1-1
CDR3 DNA: TGCGCCAGCAGCTTTGGCAGGGGTGATGAAAAACTGTTTTTT; CDR3 protein: CASSFGRGDEKLFF; V gene: TRBV5-1; D gene: -; clone size: -; J gene: TRBJ1-4
CDR3 DNA: TGCGCCAGCAGCTCACAGGGTATGGGGGAGACCCAGTACTTC; CDR3 protein: CASSSQGMGETQYF; V gene: TRBV5-1; D gene: -; clone size: -; J gene: TRBJ2-5
CDR3 DNA: TGTGCCAGCAGGCCGGCGGGGTTCCTAGCCTACGAGCAGTACTTC; CDR3 protein: CASRPAGFLAYEQYF; V gene: TRBV28; D gene: -; clone size: -; J gene: TRBJ2-7
CDR3 DNA: TGTGCCAGCAGGGGAGACTATGGCTACACCTTC; CDR3 protein: CASRGDYGYTF; V gene: TRBV4-2; D gene: -; clone size: -; J gene: TRBJ1-2
CDR3 DNA: TGTGCCAGCACCCCTGAGGTCCTTGAGGGGGAAGAGACCCAGTACTTC; CDR3 protein: CASTPEVLEGEETQYF; V gene: TRBV5-8; D gene: -; clone size: -; J gene: TRBJ2-5
CDR3 DNA: TGTGCCAGTAGTGTCTCTGACACTCTGGCCGGGGAGCTGTTTTTT; CDR3 protein: CASSVSDTLAGELFF; V gene: TRBV19; D gene: -; clone size: -; J gene: TRBJ2-2
CDR3 DNA: TGCGCCAGCAGCTTGGCCCTAATAGCGGGGGCCAGCACAGATACGCAGTATTTT; CDR3 protein: CASSLALIAGASTDTQYF; V gene: TRBV5-1; D gene: TRBD2; clone size: -; J gene: TRBJ2-3
CDR3 DNA: TGTGCCAGCAGCTTAGGCGGGACAGGGTTCTATGGCTACACCTTC; CDR3 protein: CASSLGGTGFYGYTF; V gene: TRBV11-2; D gene: TRBD1; clone size: -; J gene: TRBJ1-2
CDR3 DNA: TGCGCCAGCAGCTTGGAAGGGGGAAGGAGGACAGTCCCCTACGAGCAGTACTTC; CDR3 protein: CASSLEGGRRTVPYEQYF; V gene: TRBV5-1; D gene: -; clone size: -; J gene: TRBJ2-7
CDR3 DNA: TGCGCCAGCAGGCGAGAATTGCGTGAGACCCAGTACTTC; CDR3 protein: CASRRELRETQYF; V gene: TRBV5-1; D gene: -; clone size: -; J gene: TRBJ2-5
CDR3 DNA: TGTGCCTGTGAGAGGAACACTGAAGCTTTCTTT; CDR3 protein: CACERNTEAFF; V gene: TRBV30; D gene: -; clone size: few; J gene: TRBJ1-1
CDR3 DNA: TGTGCCAGCTCACCAGGGACAGGGGAGGATACGCAGTATTTT; CDR3 protein: CASSPGTGEDTQYF; V gene: TRBV18; D gene: TRBD1; clone size: -; J gene: TRBJ2-3
CDR3 DNA: TGTGCCAGCAGCGCCCAGGGGGTTACCTACAATGAGCAGTTCTTC; CDR3 protein: CASSAQGVTYNEQFF; V gene: TRBV7-7; D gene: TRBD1; clone size: -; J gene: TRBJ2-1
CDR3 DNA: TGCAGCGTTTCCCGGGGGGGGAATGGGCCCCAGCATTTT; CDR3 protein: CSVSRGGNGPQHF; V gene: TRBV29-1; D gene: -; clone size: -; J gene: TRBJ1-5
CDR3 DNA: TGTGCCAGCAGCCAAGACCGGAGCAGGTCTGAGACCCAGTACTTC; CDR3 protein: CASSQDRSRSETQYF; V gene: TRBV4-2; D gene: -; clone size: once; J gene: TRBJ2-5
CDR3 DNA: TGTGCCACAACAGGACAGGATAGGGATTCACCCCTCCACTTT; CDR3 protein: CATTGQDRDSPLHF; V gene: TRBV2; D gene: TRBD1; clone size: -; J gene: TRBJ1-6
CDR3 DNA: TGCAGCGGCGGACAGGGAAACACCATATATTTT; CDR3 protein: CSGGQGNTIYF; V gene: TRBV29-1; D gene: -; clone size: -; J gene: TRBJ1-3
CDR3 DNA: TGCGCCAGCAGCGGGTTCGGTGGCACTGGGGCCAACGTCCTGACTTTC; CDR3 protein: CASSGFGGTGANVLTF; V gene: TRBV4-1; D gene: -; clone size: -; J gene: TRBJ2-6
CDR3 DNA: TGTGCCAGTAGCCCCTTACAGGGGGCAGGTGGCTACACCTTC; CDR3 protein: CASSPLQGAGGYTF; V gene: TRBV19; D gene: TRBD1; clone size: -; J gene: TRBJ1-2
CDR3 DNA: TGTGCCACCAGCAGACCCGGGACAGGGGGCTACGAGCAGTACTTC; CDR3 protein: CATSRPGTGGYEQYF; V gene: TRBV15; D gene: TRBD1; clone size: -; J gene: TRBJ2-7
CDR3 DNA: TGCGCCAGCAGCTTGGGTAGCGCAACTAGCACAGATACGCAGTATTTT; CDR3 protein: CASSLGSATSTDTQYF; V gene: TRBV5-1; D gene: -; clone size: -; J gene: TRBJ2-3
CDR3 DNA: TGCGCCAGCATCTCGGACAGGGAAACATTGGAGACCCAGTACTTC; CDR3 protein: CASISDRETLETQYF; V gene: TRBV5-1; D gene: TRBD1; clone size: -; J gene: TRBJ2-5
CDR3 DNA: TGCGCCAGCACTGTCGTCCGGGGGGACATTCAGTACTTC; CDR3 protein: CASTVVRGDIQYF; V gene: TRBV10-2; D gene: TRBD2; clone size: -; J gene: TRBJ2-4
CDR3 DNA: TGTGCTAGCAGCCCAGCGGTCAGCACAGATACGCAGTATTTT; CDR3 protein: CASSPAVSTDTQYF; V gene: TRBV7-7; D gene: -; clone size: -; J gene: TRBJ2-3
CDR3 DNA: TGCGCCAGCAGCCGGGACAGTCCTAGCTACGAGCAGTACTTC; CDR3 protein: CASSRDSPSYEQYF; V gene: TRBV5-1; D gene: TRBD1; clone size: -; J gene: TRBJ2-7
CDR3 DNA: TGTGCCATCAGTGGCTTACAGAGCTCCTACGAGCAGTACTTC; CDR3 protein: CAISGLQSSYEQYF; V gene: TRBV10-3; D gene: -; clone size: once; J gene: TRBJ2-7
CDR3 DNA: TGTGCCAGCAGCTTACTAGCGGGAGTTCGATCGTATTTT; CDR3 protein: CASSLLAGVRSYF; V gene: TRBV7-3; D gene: TRBD2; clone size: once; J gene: TRBJ2-3
CDR3 DNA: TGTGCCAGCAGTGACGGGCCAGATAGCACAGATACGCAGTATTTT; CDR3 protein: CASSDGPDSTDTQYF; V gene: TRBV6-1; D gene: -; clone size: -; J gene: TRBJ2-3